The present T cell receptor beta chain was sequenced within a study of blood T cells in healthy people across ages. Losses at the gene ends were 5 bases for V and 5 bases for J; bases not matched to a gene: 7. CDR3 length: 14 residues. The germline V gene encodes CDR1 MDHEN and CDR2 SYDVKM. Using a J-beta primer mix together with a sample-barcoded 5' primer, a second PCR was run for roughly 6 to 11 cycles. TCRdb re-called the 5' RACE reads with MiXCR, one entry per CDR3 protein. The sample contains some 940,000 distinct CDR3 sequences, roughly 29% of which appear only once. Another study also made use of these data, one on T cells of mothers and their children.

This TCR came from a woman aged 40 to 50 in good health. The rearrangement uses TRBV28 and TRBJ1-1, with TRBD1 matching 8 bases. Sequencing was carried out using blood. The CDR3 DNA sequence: TGTGCCAGCAGTGGAGGACAGGGAAGGACTGAAGCTTTCTTT. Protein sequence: CASSGGQGRTEAFF.